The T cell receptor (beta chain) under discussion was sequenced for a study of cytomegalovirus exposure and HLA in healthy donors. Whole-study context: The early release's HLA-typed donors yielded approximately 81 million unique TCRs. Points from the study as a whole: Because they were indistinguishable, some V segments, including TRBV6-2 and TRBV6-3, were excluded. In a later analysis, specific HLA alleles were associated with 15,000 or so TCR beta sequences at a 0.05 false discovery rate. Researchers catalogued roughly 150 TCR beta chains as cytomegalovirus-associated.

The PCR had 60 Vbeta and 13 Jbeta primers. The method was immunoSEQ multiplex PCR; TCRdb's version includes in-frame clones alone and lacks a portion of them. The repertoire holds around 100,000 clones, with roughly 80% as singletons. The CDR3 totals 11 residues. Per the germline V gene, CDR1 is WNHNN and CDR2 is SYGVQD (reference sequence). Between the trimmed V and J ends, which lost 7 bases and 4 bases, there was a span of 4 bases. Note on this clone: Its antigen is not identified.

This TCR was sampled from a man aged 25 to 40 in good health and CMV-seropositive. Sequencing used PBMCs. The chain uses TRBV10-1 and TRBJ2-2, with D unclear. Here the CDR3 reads CASKSTGELFF. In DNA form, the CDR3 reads TGCGCCAGCAAGAGCACCGGGGAGCTGTTTTTT.